The 21 T cell receptor beta chains listed next were all sequenced from one sample in a study of blood T cell repertoires in COVID-19. TCRdb's copy holds only in-frame clones and misses some; the assay was immunoSEQ multiplex PCR. The table records around 230,000 clones, around 86% of them present only once. Sequencing was done on a sample of peripheral blood. All receptors derive from a man aged 45-65 years with COVID-19, enrolled during active disease.

The chain uses TRBV4-3 and TRBJ2-7; D may be TRBD1 (6 bases). V was trimmed by 4 bases and J by 4 bases, leaving 14 bases between them. This CDR3 has 14 amino acids. The germline gives CDR1 LGHNA, CDR2 YSLEER. CDR3 coding DNA: TGCGCCAGCAGCCGCAACAGGGATACATACGAGCAGTACTTC. Its protein is CASSRNRDTYEQYF.

V and J are TRBV11-2 and TRBJ1-6; D gene uncertain. CDR3 length: 15 residues. V gave up 5 bases and J gave up 7 bases, with 15 bases separating them. Germline V lookup: CDR1 SGHAT, CDR2 FQNNGV. This CDR3 is CASSPYPMENSPLHF. CDR3 nucleotide sequence: TGTGCCAGCAGCCCTTACCCCATGGAGAATTCACCCCTCCACTTT.

The chain joins TRBV3-1 (or the pseudogene TRBV3-2) to TRBJ1-2, with 8 bases matching TRBD1. The V gene end was trimmed by 4 bases and the J gene end by 3 bases; junction bases not matched to a gene: 4. The CDR3 loop spans 14 amino acids. Germline CDR1 reads LGHDT; CDR2 reads YNNKEL (reference sequence). CDR3 sequence reads: CASSLGQADYGYTF. CDR3 coding DNA: TGTGCCAGCAGCCTGGGACAGGCTGACTATGGCTACACCTTC.

The V and J genes are TRBV5-1 and TRBJ2-1; maybe TRBD1 (6 bases). The CDR3 runs to 15 residues. V dropped 4 bases and J dropped 1 base, with 12 bases sitting between them. Germline-derived CDR1 and CDR2 are SGHRS and YFSETQ. CDR3 residues: CASSAAQGSYNEQFF. In nucleotides, the CDR3 is TGCGCCAGCAGCGCCGCACAGGGATCCTACAATGAGCAGTTCTTC.

The J gene is TRBJ2-1, the V gene TRBV6-1; 11 bases map to TRBD1. Per the germline V gene, CDR1 is MNHNS and CDR2 is SASEGT. Unmatched junction bases numbered 5, after V lost 2 bases and J lost 8 bases. This CDR3 comprises 15 residues. As DNA, the CDR3 is TGTGCCAGCAGTGAAAGGACAGGGGGCGAGGATGAGCAGTTCTTC. The encoded protein is CASSERTGGEDEQFF.

The rearrangement links TRBV6-5 to TRBJ2-7; 11 positions agree with TRBD2. In germline, CDR1 is MNHEY, CDR2 SVGAGI. V lost 0 bases, J lost 4 bases, and 2 bases stayed unmatched. CDR3 length: 15 residues. CDR3 nucleotide sequence: TGTGCCAGCAGTTACTCTAGCGGGAGGGGATACGAGCAGTACTTC. Amino acids: CASSYSSGRGYEQYF.

This chain uses TRBV7-2 with TRBJ2-2; TRBD2 agrees at 10 bases. Germline V gene sequence: CDR1 SGHTA, CDR2 FQGNSA. With 2 bases clipped from V and 7 bases from J, the junction kept 7 bases outside the gene matches. This CDR3 contains 16 residues. CDR3 loop: CASSLYRTSGFGELFF. As DNA, the CDR3 is TGTGCCAGCAGCTTATATCGGACTAGCGGATTCGGGGAGCTGTTTTTT.

This chain connects TRBV7-2 to TRBJ2-7; the D is unclear. This CDR3 has 12 amino acids. Trimming left V 5 bases short and J 3 bases short, with 8 bases between. Germline V gives CDR1 SGHTA, CDR2 FQGNSA. CDR3 sequence: CASSMTGYEQYF. The CDR3 DNA reads as TGTGCCAGCAGCATGACTGGCTACGAGCAGTACTTC. Looking up the rest from reference TRBV7-2 and TRBJ2-7 gives the full variable domain: GAGVSQSPSNKVTEKGKDVELRCDPISGHTALYWYRQSLGQGLEFLIYFQGNSAPDKSGLPSDRFSAERTGGSVSTLTIQRTQQEDSAVYLCASSMTGYEQYFGPGTRLTVT.

Only one count was recorded for this clone. An end of the junction differs from the germline gene, which may be a read error. The genes are TRBV15 and TRBJ1-2; 7 positions agree with TRBD1. This CDR3 has 14 amino acids. From germline, CDR1 is LNHNV and CDR2 YYDKDF (reference sequence). The CDR3 is CATSREGQTYGYTF. CDR3 DNA: TGTGCCACCAGCAGAGAGGGACAGACATATGGTTACACCTTC.

Only a few counts were recorded for this clone. The chain has TRBV7-3 and TRBJ2-7, with D maybe TRBD2 (6 bases). Germline V CDR1 and CDR2: SGHTA, FQGTGA. V was clipped by 5 bases and J by 6 bases, with 14 bases between them. The CDR3 loop spans 13 amino acids. The DNA for the CDR3 is TGTGCCAGCAGCCAGGGACTGGCGCGCGAGCAGTACTTC. Translation: CASSQGLAREQYF.

The chain employs TRBV6-5 and TRBJ1-2; TRBD1 is a possible D gene (6 bases). CDR3 length: 14 amino acids. CDR1 and CDR2 from the germline V gene are MNHEY and SVGAGI. The V and J ends lost 4 bases and 7 bases respectively, with 16 bases between them. The CDR3 DNA sequence: TGTGCCAGCAGTTCGGGGGGCGCGTACTCTGGCTACACCTTC. It specifies CASSSGGAYSGYTF.

The CDR3 sequence: CASSSGQGDFHEQYF. The CDR3 coding sequence is TGTGCCAGCAGCTCAGGACAGGGCGATTTCCACGAGCAGTACTTC. The gene calls are TRBV7-8 and TRBJ2-7; 8 bases match TRBD1. CDR3 length: 15 residues. V trimming: 4 bases; J trimming: 5 bases; junction bases outside the gene matches: 10. Germline CDR1 and CDR2: SGHVS and FQNEAQ.

The V gene is TRBV19, the J gene TRBJ1-1, with a weak D call TRBD1 (5 bases). The CDR3 is 13 residues long. The germline CDR1 and CDR2 sequences are LNHDA and SQIVND (reference sequence). V dropped 8 bases and J dropped 1 base, with 11 bases sitting between them. CDR3 in DNA: TGTGCCAGTCAGGCCAGGGAGAACACTGAAGCTTTCTTT. Translating it yields CASQARENTEAFF.

This clone was picked up one time. V gene TRBV27 combines with J gene TRBJ2-7; 8 bases are shared with TRBD1. This CDR3 comprises 17 residues. Germline CDR1 reads MNHEY; CDR2 reads SMNVEV (reference sequence). The J segment lost 0 bases and the V segment lost 0 bases, leaving 7 bases of the junction unmatched. The CDR3 sequence is CASSLSHRGSSSYEQYF. Written as DNA, the CDR3 is TGTGCCAGCAGTTTATCGCACAGGGGGTCGAGCTCCTACGAGCAGTACTTC.

This chain connects TRBV6-1 to TRBJ1-3; the D is unclear. V was cut by 0 bases and J by 1 base, with 13 bases left in between. CDR1 and CDR2 from the germline V gene are MNHNS and SASEGT. The length of the CDR3 is 17 residues. The CDR3 is CASSEAPAGLSGNTIYF. CDR3 DNA sequence: TGTGCCAGCAGTGAAGCACCGGCAGGACTGTCTGGAAACACCATATATTTT.

As for this clone: Germline and junction disagree at one end, which may indicate a read error. The V gene is TRBV28, the J gene TRBJ2-7; TRBD1 aligns across 7 bases. The CDR3 contains 13 residues. The germline V gene has CDR1 MDHEN and CDR2 SYDVKM. Here the CDR3 reads CASTRDSFSPPLF. CDR3 nucleotides: TGTGCCAGCACCCGGGACAGTTTTTCCCCTCCCCTCTTC. The complete variable domain, with remaining parts taken from reference TRBV28 and TRBJ2-7, reads DVKVTQSSRYLVKRTGEKVFLECVQDMDHENMFWYRQDPGLGLRLIYFSYDVKMKEKGDIPEGYSVSREKKERFSLILESASTNQTSMYLCASTRDSFSPPLFGPGTRLTVT.

This CDR3 is CATSDTGSAYNEQFF. CDR3 bases: TGTGCCACCAGTGATACGGGGTCCGCCTACAATGAGCAGTTCTTC. This rearrangement joins TRBV24-1 to TRBJ2-1, with TRBD2 as a possible D gene (5 bases). Germline-derived CDR1 and CDR2 are KGHDR and SFDVKD. This CDR3 comprises 15 residues. Trimming removed 3 bases from V and 2 bases from J, with 10 bases in between.

Ten or more counts support this clone. The chain employs TRBV24-1 and TRBJ2-5, with 7 bases fitting TRBD2. J lost 0 bases, V lost 3 bases, and 0 bases had no gene match. Germline CDR1 KGHDR, CDR2 SFDVKD. CDR3 size: 14 residues. The CDR3 DNA sequence: TGTGCCACCAGTGATGGGAGGGACCAAGAGACCCAGTACTTC. It translates to CATSDGRDQETQYF.

The chain is built from TRBV6-6 and TRBJ2-6; D might be TRBD1 (5 bases). Germline V gives CDR1 MNHNY, CDR2 SVGAGI (reference sequence). This CDR3 contains 15 residues. The ends were cut back, 6 bases at V and 3 bases at J, with 12 bases in the middle. The CDR3 loop reads CASSQTASGANVLTF. In DNA, the CDR3 is TGTGCCAGCAGCCAGACAGCGAGTGGGGCCAACGTCCTGACTTTC.

This clone came up a few times. CDR3 sequence (DNA): TGTGCCAGCAGTCCCCGGTTTTCCGGGGAGCTGTTTTTT. Residues: CASSPRFSGELFF. The chain couples TRBV27 to TRBJ2-2; D gene uncertain. V was trimmed by 5 bases and J by 6 bases, leaving 10 bases between them. Germline V CDR1 and CDR2: MNHEY, SMNVEV (reference sequence). The CDR3 has 13 residues.

J is TRBJ1-2 and V is TRBV9, with D possibly matching TRBD1 (6 bases). Germline CDR1 is SGDLS and CDR2 is YYNGEE. V dropped 8 bases and J dropped 4 bases, with 12 bases sitting between them. This CDR3 is built from 12 residues. CDR3 DNA: TGTGCCAGTACAGGGTCCCCCTATGGCTACACCTTC. Its protein product is CASTGSPYGYTF.